These T cell receptor beta chains were read from a single sample in a study of T cells after yellow fever vaccination. A single record per CDR3 protein comes from TCRdb applying MiXCR to the 5' RACE reads. Of about 350,000 distinct CDR3 sequences listed, roughly 7.5% are singletons. The specimen was PBMCs, collected around 45 days after the first yellow fever vaccination. All receptors come from a young man who received the YFV17D yellow fever vaccine. CDR3s include the opening cysteine and the closing phenylalanine or tryptophan. Some rows have no size entry. The others give once, few or many, or a class for an expanded clone.

j_call: TRBJ2-7
clone_size: few
v_call: TRBV28
cdr3_aa: CASRGGESGYHEQYF

j_call: TRBJ2-5
clone_size: .
v_call: TRBV7-3
cdr3_aa: CASSPGTKTQETQYF

j_call: TRBJ2-5
clone_size: .
v_call: TRBV7-3
cdr3_aa: CASSSATGETQYF

j_call: TRBJ1-5
clone_size: few
v_call: TRBV24-1
cdr3_aa: CATSRGVQPQHF

j_call: TRBJ1-5
clone_size: .
v_call: TRBV6-2/TRBV6-3
cdr3_aa: CASTLRGGVQPQHF

j_call: TRBJ1-1
clone_size: many
v_call: TRBV28
cdr3_aa: CASRYRGSTEAFF

j_call: TRBJ1-3
clone_size: .
v_call: TRBV28
cdr3_aa: CASSLGGIGNTIYF

j_call: TRBJ1-4
clone_size: few
v_call: TRBV4-3
cdr3_aa: CASSRWGEKLFF

j_call: TRBJ1-4
clone_size: few
v_call: TRBV20-1
cdr3_aa: CSAELSEKLFF

j_call: TRBJ2-1
clone_size: few
v_call: TRBV18
cdr3_aa: CASSPLEGAYNEQFF

j_call: TRBJ2-1
clone_size: many
v_call: TRBV5-1
cdr3_aa: CASGLAAYNEQFF

j_call: TRBJ2-3
clone_size: many
v_call: TRBV12-3/TRBV12-4
cdr3_aa: CASRPGLAGIRKDTQYF

j_call: TRBJ2-2
clone_size: .
v_call: TRBV7-3
cdr3_aa: CASSFHGQNTGELFF

j_call: TRBJ2-5
clone_size: many
v_call: TRBV11-2
cdr3_aa: CASTMRQGFSQETQYF

j_call: TRBJ2-2
clone_size: few
v_call: TRBV7-3
cdr3_aa: CASSPRIFGQGGTGELFF

j_call: TRBJ1-1
clone_size: .
v_call: TRBV24-1
cdr3_aa: CATVTWFPCGETEAFF

j_call: TRBJ2-3
clone_size: .
v_call: TRBV5-6
cdr3_aa: CASSQTSGDTDTQYF

j_call: TRBJ2-5
clone_size: few
v_call: TRBV24-1
cdr3_aa: CATSERADLRTDPRETQYF

j_call: TRBJ2-3
clone_size: .
v_call: TRBV7-3
cdr3_aa: CASSLQGGQDTQYF

j_call: TRBJ1-4
clone_size: .
v_call: TRBV4-2
cdr3_aa: CASSQVGGNEKLLF

j_call: TRBJ2-7
clone_size: few
v_call: TRBV30
cdr3_aa: CAWSENAGEQYF

j_call: TRBJ2-3
clone_size: few
v_call: TRBV5-1
cdr3_aa: CATKTGTTRLADTQYF

j_call: TRBJ2-1
clone_size: .
v_call: TRBV29-1
cdr3_aa: CSVDGLAGGRVEQFF

j_call: TRBJ1-1
clone_size: .
v_call: TRBV24-1
cdr3_aa: CATMAGVIAEAFF

j_call: TRBJ2-5
clone_size: .
v_call: TRBV7-6
cdr3_aa: CASSSNEAAGGETQYF

j_call: TRBJ1-1
clone_size: .
v_call: TRBV7-3
cdr3_aa: CASSLYITTEAFF

j_call: TRBJ1-6
clone_size: few
v_call: TRBV3-1
cdr3_aa: CARPRQGDHNSPLHF

j_call: TRBJ2-2
clone_size: .
v_call: TRBV6-1
cdr3_aa: CASTGINTGELFF

j_call: TRBJ2-5
clone_size: few
v_call: TRBV19
cdr3_aa: CASTPGTAIGETQYF

j_call: TRBJ1-1
clone_size: .
v_call: TRBV5-1
cdr3_aa: CASSPGGGLNTEAFF

j_call: TRBJ2-2
clone_size: few
v_call: TRBV7-2
cdr3_aa: CASSLEQHTGELFF

j_call: TRBJ1-1
clone_size: few
v_call: TRBV5-1
cdr3_aa: CASSLDNRVGTEAFF

j_call: TRBJ1-2
clone_size: few
v_call: TRBV7-3
cdr3_aa: CASSPRTGSDYGYTF

j_call: TRBJ2-1
clone_size: few
v_call: TRBV7-6
cdr3_aa: CASSLGTSGGGSQGEFF

j_call: TRBJ2-3
clone_size: many
v_call: TRBV3-1
cdr3_aa: CASSLLGLAGDPRHSQYF

j_call: TRBJ2-3
clone_size: few
v_call: TRBV28
cdr3_aa: CASSPRGGVTDTQYF

j_call: TRBJ2-2
clone_size: few
v_call: TRBV5-4
cdr3_aa: CASSSTGITGELFF

j_call: TRBJ1-5
clone_size: many
v_call: TRBV7-2
cdr3_aa: CASSLRASNQPQHF

j_call: TRBJ2-6
clone_size: few
v_call: TRBV5-1
cdr3_aa: CASSLGLAGRSGANVLTF

j_call: TRBJ1-1
clone_size: many
v_call: TRBV27
cdr3_aa: CASSLLTGTEAFF

j_call: TRBJ1-3
clone_size: few
v_call: TRBV4-3
cdr3_aa: CASSQDHNSGNTIYF

j_call: TRBJ2-1
clone_size: few
v_call: TRBV7-9
cdr3_aa: CASSLRGAAEGEQFF

j_call: TRBJ2-3
clone_size: .
v_call: TRBV7-3
cdr3_aa: CASSLRVADTQYF

j_call: TRBJ1-5
clone_size: .
v_call: TRBV7-2
cdr3_aa: CASSLSAQGAGGSNQPQHF

j_call: TRBJ1-1
clone_size: many
v_call: TRBV2
cdr3_aa: CASRPRSIGTEAFF

j_call: TRBJ1-5
clone_size: few
v_call: TRBV20-1
cdr3_aa: CSARDLGGGGNQPQHF

j_call: TRBJ2-3
clone_size: .
v_call: TRBV5-1
cdr3_aa: CASSLGTGGPQYF

j_call: TRBJ2-5
clone_size: .
v_call: TRBV20-1
cdr3_aa: CSARFQASGGRAQETQYF

j_call: TRBJ2-5
clone_size: .
v_call: TRBV18
cdr3_aa: CASSPYTRNQETQYF

j_call: TRBJ1-2
clone_size: .
v_call: TRBV19
cdr3_aa: CASNPGERNYGYTF